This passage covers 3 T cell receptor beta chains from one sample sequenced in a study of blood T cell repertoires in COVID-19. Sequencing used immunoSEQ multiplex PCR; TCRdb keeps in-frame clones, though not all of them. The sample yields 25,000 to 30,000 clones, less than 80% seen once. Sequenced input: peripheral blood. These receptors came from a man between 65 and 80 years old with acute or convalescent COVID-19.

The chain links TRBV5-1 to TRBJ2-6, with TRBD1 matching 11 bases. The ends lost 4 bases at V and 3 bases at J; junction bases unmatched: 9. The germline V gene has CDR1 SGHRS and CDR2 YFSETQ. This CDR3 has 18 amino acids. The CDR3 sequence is CASSPWTGGRLGANVLTF. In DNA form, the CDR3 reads TGCGCCAGCAGCCCCTGGACAGGGGGCCGGCTTGGGGCCAACGTCCTGACTTTC.

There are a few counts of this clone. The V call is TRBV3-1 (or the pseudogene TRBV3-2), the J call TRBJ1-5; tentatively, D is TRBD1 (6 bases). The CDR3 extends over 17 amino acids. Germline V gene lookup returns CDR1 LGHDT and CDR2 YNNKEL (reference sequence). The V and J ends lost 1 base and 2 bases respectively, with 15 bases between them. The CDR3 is CASSQGTSGARNQPQHF. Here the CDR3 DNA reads TGTGCCAGCAGCCAAGGAACTTCAGGGGCTCGCAATCAGCCCCAGCATTTT.

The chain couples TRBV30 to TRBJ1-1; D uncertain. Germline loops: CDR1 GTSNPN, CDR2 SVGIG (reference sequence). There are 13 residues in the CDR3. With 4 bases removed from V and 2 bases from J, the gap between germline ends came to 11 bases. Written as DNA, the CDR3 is TGTGCCTGGAAAAAACAGTATAACACTGAAGCTTTCTTT. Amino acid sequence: CAWKKQYNTEAFF.